This T cell receptor (beta chain) originates from a study of control samples from healthy donors and cancer patients. The CDR3 extends over 17 amino acids. Assay: immunoSEQ multiplex PCR; the TCRdb copy retains only in-frame clones and omits some. Of roughly 130,000 clones listed, about 88% are singletons. This clonotype originated in a woman in her 30s in good health. The sequencing sample was made of blood. The gene calls are TRBV1 and TRBJ1-5. TRBV1 is a recognized pseudogene. CDR3 in amino acids: CTSSQMGTSGLNQPQHF. DNA of the CDR3: TGCACCAGCAGCCAAATGGGGACCTCCGGTCTCAATCAGCCCCAGCATTTT.